These 23 T cell receptor beta chains came from one sample sequenced in a study of blood T cell repertoires in COVID-19. Assay used: immunoSEQ multiplex PCR; TCRdb lists only in-frame clones, some missing. This sample yields about 280,000 clones, of which around 90% are seen a single time; less than 3.5% belongs to the top ten. The sequencing input was PBMCs or T cells enriched from blood (not recorded which). Receptor source: a man aged 35 to 55 who had been exposed to COVID-19.

This sequence joins TRBV6-6 and TRBJ2-2; D possibly corresponds to TRBD1 (5 bases). Trimming cost V 5 bases and J 1 base, with 8 bases left between them. This CDR3 is built from 14 residues. Germline CDR1 and CDR2: MNHNY and SVGAGI (reference sequence). The CDR3 coding sequence is TGTGCCAGCAGTGACAGTGAGAACACCGGGGAGCTGTTTTTT. Translating it yields CASSDSENTGELFF.

This rearrangement joins TRBV28 to TRBJ2-7; TRBD2 aligns across 16 bases. V shed 5 bases, J shed 2 bases, and the junction held 6 bases outside the gene matches. Germline V gene sequence: CDR1 MDHEN, CDR2 SYDVKM. The CDR3 totals 17 residues. As DNA, the CDR3 is TGTGCCAGCAGTGCCGCCGGGACTAGCGGGAGGGCCTACGAGCAGTACTTC. Its translation is CASSAAGTSGRAYEQYF.

The chain has TRBV6-5 and TRBJ1-4; D uncertain. This CDR3 has 14 residues. Germline assignment: CDR1 MNHEY and CDR2 SVGAGI. Trimming cost V 6 bases and J 0 bases, with 8 bases left between them. CDR3 sequence (DNA): TGTGCCAGCAGGGAGATTTCAACTAATGAAAAACTGTTTTTT. Translating gives CASREISTNEKLFF.

V and J are TRBV4-3 and TRBJ2-7, with 7 positions matching TRBD1. This CDR3 comprises 14 residues. Trimming took 0 bases from V and 6 from J; bases not matched to a gene: 5. The germline V gene has CDR1 LGHNA and CDR2 YSLEER. The CDR3 nucleotides are TGCGCCAGCAGCCAAGATCAACAGGGGCTCGAGCAGTACTTC. Translated: CASSQDQQGLEQYF.

The count of this clone is one. This rearrangement joins TRBV11-3 to TRBJ2-5; 14 bases align to TRBD2. Germline-derived CDR1 and CDR2 are SGHNT and YENEEA. The CDR3 covers 14 residues. V lost 6 bases, J lost 5 bases, and 2 bases stayed unmatched. The DNA for the CDR3 is TGTGCCAGCAGGGGACTAGCGGGAGATGAGACCCAGTACTTC. It codes for CASRGLAGDETQYF.

V is TRBV18 and J is TRBJ2-7; TRBD1 agrees at 8 bases. The CDR3 has 13 residues. Trimming at V came to 0 bases and at J to 6 bases, leaving 1 base not matched to a gene. Germline CDR1 is KGHSH and CDR2 is LQKENI. CDR3: CASSPPTGGEQYF. The CDR3 DNA sequence: TGTGCCAGCTCACCACCCACAGGGGGCGAGCAGTACTTC.

The J gene is TRBJ2-6, the V gene TRBV28; the match to TRBD2 covers 8 bases. The V segment lost 4 bases and the J segment 1 base; nucleotides outside the gene matches: 3. Germline V CDR1 and CDR2: MDHEN, SYDVKM. The CDR3 totals 16 residues. For the CDR3, the DNA is TGTGCCAGCAGTTCGGGGGGGTCTTCTGGGGCCAACGTCCTGACTTTC. Protein sequence: CASSSGGSSGANVLTF.

The genes are TRBV11-2 and TRBJ1-4, with 7 positions matching TRBD1. With 4 bases clipped from V and 0 bases from J, the junction kept 5 bases outside the gene matches. This CDR3 has 16 amino acids. Germline V gene sequence: CDR1 SGHAT, CDR2 FQNNGV. CDR3 nucleotide sequence: TGTGCCAGCAGCTCGACCGGACAGGCAACTAATGAAAAACTGTTTTTT. Residues: CASSSTGQATNEKLFF.

The rearrangement joins TRBV28 to TRBJ1-4; 8 bases align to TRBD1. Germline CDR1 MDHEN, CDR2 SYDVKM. The V segment lost 6 bases and the J segment 7 bases; nucleotides outside the gene matches: 7. The CDR3 extends over 14 amino acids. The CDR3 DNA is TGTGCCAGCAGGTGGACAGGGAGGCGTGAAAAACTGTTTTTT. This codes for CASRWTGRREKLFF.

As to this clone: Other DNA sequences from this sample encode an identical CDR3 as well. This chain joins TRBV5-4 and TRBJ2-5; TRBD1 agrees at 7 bases. The CDR3 has 15 residues. V lost 3 bases, J lost 0 bases, and 5 bases stayed unmatched. Germline CDR1 reads SGHNT; CDR2 reads YYREEE (reference sequence). DNA for the CDR3: TGTGCCAGCAGCTCCCCACAGGGGTACCAAGAGACCCAGTACTTC. Translation: CASSSPQGYQETQYF.

The chain joins TRBV15 to TRBJ2-1; no definite D call. Germline loops: CDR1 LNHNV, CDR2 YYDKDF (reference sequence). V shed 3 bases and J shed 11 bases, with 20 bases lying between them. This CDR3 comprises 15 residues. The CDR3 DNA reads as TGTGCCACCAGCAGTGATACTCCGGGTTGGGTCCAGCAGTTCTTC. It translates to CATSSDTPGWVQQFF.

V usage is TRBV9 and J usage is TRBJ1-2; the D gene is possibly TRBD1 (5 bases). This CDR3 region has 17 residues. V dropped 0 bases and J dropped 6 bases, with 21 bases sitting between them. CDR1 is SGDLS, CDR2 YYNGEE, per germline. The CDR3 loop reads CASSVEWGGGATNGYTF. As DNA, the CDR3 is TGTGCCAGCAGCGTAGAATGGGGTGGTGGGGCGACGAATGGCTACACCTTC. The whole variable domain, remainder taken from reference TRBV9 and TRBJ1-2, is DSGVTQTPKHLITATGQRVTLRCSPRSGDLSVYWYQQSLDQGLQFLIQYYNGEERAKGNILERFSAQQFPDLHSELNLSSLELGDSALYFCASSVEWGGGATNGYTFGSGTRLTVV.

This clone appeared many times. The chain combines TRBV14 with TRBJ2-7, with D perhaps TRBD1 (5 bases). This CDR3 has 14 residues. The germline V gene encodes CDR1 SGHDN and CDR2 FVKESK. V was pared by 0 bases and J by 5 bases, with 11 bases between. CDR3 bases: TGTGCCAGCAGCCAAGAGTTCAGGGCTCACGAGCAGTACTTC. It codes for CASSQEFRAHEQYF.

This clone was seen a handful of times. This chain connects TRBV4-3 to TRBJ1-4; D ambiguous. The CDR3 extends over 15 amino acids. Between the trimmed V and J ends, which lost 4 bases and 6 bases, there was a span of 15 bases. The V gene's germline CDR1 is LGHNA and CDR2 YSLEER. The CDR3 region is CASSLHRERDEKLFF. The DNA for the CDR3 is TGCGCCAGCAGCCTCCACCGGGAGAGAGATGAAAAACTGTTTTTT.

The rearrangement links TRBV28 to TRBJ1-2; perhaps TRBD1 as D (6 bases). This CDR3 is 16 amino acids long. Germline V gene data show CDR1 as MDHEN and CDR2 as SYDVKM. V lost 2 bases and J lost 4, with 17 bases in between. The CDR3 loop reads CASSLGAGGAIYGYTF. The CDR3 nucleotides read TGTGCCAGCAGTTTAGGTGCGGGGGGCGCCATCTATGGCTACACCTTC.

This clone was counted only a few times. V and J are TRBV6-1 and TRBJ1-5; D not certain. Germline V gives CDR1 MNHNS, CDR2 SASEGT. Between the trimmed V and J ends, which lost 3 bases and 4 bases, there was a span of 4 bases. There are 12 residues in the CDR3. CDR3 in amino acids: CASSDLNQPQHF. CDR3 DNA: TGTGCCAGCAGTGACCTGAATCAGCCCCAGCATTTT.

This clone turned up a few times. The V call is TRBV7-9, the J call TRBJ2-5; a weak D match, TRBD1 (5 bases). The CDR3 totals 14 residues. Trimming removed 4 bases at V and 2 bases at J, with 11 bases between. Germline V lookup: CDR1 SEHNR, CDR2 FQNEAQ (reference sequence). CDR3: CASSSIRQQETQYF. The CDR3 coding sequence is TGTGCCAGCAGCTCAATACGACAGCAAGAGACCCAGTACTTC.

V is TRBV19 and J is TRBJ2-2, with 13 bases aligning to TRBD2. The CDR3 sequence is 19 residues long. Germline V gene lookup returns CDR1 LNHDA and CDR2 SQIVND (reference sequence). Trimming removed 7 bases from V and 3 bases from J; junction bases left unmatched: 14. CDR3 nucleotides: TGTGCCAGTAATCCCCGACCAGGACTAGCGGGAGCGTACACCGGGGAGCTGTTTTTT. This translates into CASNPRPGLAGAYTGELFF.

For the CDR3, the DNA is TGTGCCAGCAGCGTATTAGTTAGTGGGGCCTTCTATGAGCAGTTCTTC. Translation gives CASSVLVSGAFYEQFF. The chain recombines TRBV9 with TRBJ2-1; possible D gene TRBD1, 5 bases. Per the germline V gene, CDR1 is SGDLS and CDR2 is YYNGEE. This CDR3 has 16 amino acids. The V and J ends lost 1 base and 8 bases respectively, with 19 bases between them.

The rearrangement uses TRBV4-1 and TRBJ2-2; possible D gene TRBD1, 6 bases. Germline loops: CDR1 MGHRA, CDR2 YSYEKL. V lost 1 base to trimming and J lost 6 bases, with 12 bases between them. The CDR3 is 15 residues long. CDR3 sequence: CASSQATGRPGELFF. The CDR3 DNA reads TGCGCCAGCAGCCAAGCCACAGGGAGACCCGGGGAGCTGTTTTTT.

J is TRBJ1-3 and V is TRBV29-1; no definite D call. Trimming left V 7 bases short and J 0 bases short, with 7 bases between. The CDR3 extends over 12 amino acids. Germline V gene sequence: CDR1 SQVTM, CDR2 ANQGSEA. CDR3 nucleotide sequence: TGCAGCGGACGGGACTCTGGAAACACCATATATTTT. Its protein product is CSGRDSGNTIYF.

This sequence joins TRBV11-2 and TRBJ2-2; D remains unclear. The CDR3 length is 15 residues. Looked up from germline, CDR1 is SGHAT and CDR2 is FQNNGV. The V end lost 0 bases, the J end lost 7 bases, and 12 bases lay between the germline ends. Here the CDR3 DNA reads TGTGCCAGCAGCTTAGATTCGGCGGCCCGCGGGGAGCTGTTTTTT. Protein product: CASSLDSAARGELFF.

The chain couples TRBV15 to TRBJ1-2; 8 positions match TRBD1. V dropped 3 bases and J dropped 8; count of bases not matched to a gene: 8. Germline V gene lookup returns CDR1 LNHNV and CDR2 YYDKDF (reference sequence). The CDR3 is 14 amino acids. CDR3 sequence: CATSRGQATLGYTF. For the CDR3, the DNA is TGTGCCACCAGCAGGGGACAGGCCACCTTGGGCTACACCTTC.